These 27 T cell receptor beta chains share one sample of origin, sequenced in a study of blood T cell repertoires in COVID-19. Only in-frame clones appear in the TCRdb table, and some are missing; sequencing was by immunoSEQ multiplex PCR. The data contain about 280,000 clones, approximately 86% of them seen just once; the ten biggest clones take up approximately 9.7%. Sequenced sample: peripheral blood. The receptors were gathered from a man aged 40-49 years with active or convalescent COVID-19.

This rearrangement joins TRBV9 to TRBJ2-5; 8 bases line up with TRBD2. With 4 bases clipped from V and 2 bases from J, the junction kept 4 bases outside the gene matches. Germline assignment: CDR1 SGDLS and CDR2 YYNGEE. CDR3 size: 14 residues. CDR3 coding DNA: TGTGCCAGCAGCATTAGCGGGGTGCAAGAGACCCAGTACTTC. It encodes CASSISGVQETQYF.

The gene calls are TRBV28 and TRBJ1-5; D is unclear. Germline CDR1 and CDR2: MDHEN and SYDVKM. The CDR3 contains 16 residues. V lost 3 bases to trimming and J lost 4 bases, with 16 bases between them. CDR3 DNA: TGTGCCAGCAGTTTGGTTCCTGGGCAGCCTAATCAGCCCCAGCATTTT. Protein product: CASSLVPGQPNQPQHF.

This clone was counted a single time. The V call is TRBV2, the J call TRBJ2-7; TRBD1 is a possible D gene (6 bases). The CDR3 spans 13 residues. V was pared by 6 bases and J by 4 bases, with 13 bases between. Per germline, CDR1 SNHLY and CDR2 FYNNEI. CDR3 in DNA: TGTGCCAGCAGGGCAGGGGAACCTTACGAGCAGTACTTC. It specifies CASRAGEPYEQYF.

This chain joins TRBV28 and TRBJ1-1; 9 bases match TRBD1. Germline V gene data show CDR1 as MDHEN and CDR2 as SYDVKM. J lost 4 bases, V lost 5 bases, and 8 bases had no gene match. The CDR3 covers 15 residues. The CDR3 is CASSTTGGPATEAFF. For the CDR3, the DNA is TGTGCCAGCAGTACGACAGGGGGGCCTGCCACTGAAGCTTTCTTT.

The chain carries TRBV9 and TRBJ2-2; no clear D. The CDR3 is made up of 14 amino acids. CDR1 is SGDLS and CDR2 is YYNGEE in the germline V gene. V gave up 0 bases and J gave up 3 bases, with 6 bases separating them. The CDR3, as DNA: TGTGCCAGCAGCGTAGATCTTCACACCGGGGAGCTGTTTTTT. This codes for CASSVDLHTGELFF.

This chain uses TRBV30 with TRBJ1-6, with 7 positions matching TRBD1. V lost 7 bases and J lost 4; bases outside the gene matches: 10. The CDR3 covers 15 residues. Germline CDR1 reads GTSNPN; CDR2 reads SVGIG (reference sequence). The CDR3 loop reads CAFRRDSFYNSPLHF. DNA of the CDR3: TGTGCCTTCAGAAGGGACAGTTTTTATAATTCACCCCTCCACTTT.

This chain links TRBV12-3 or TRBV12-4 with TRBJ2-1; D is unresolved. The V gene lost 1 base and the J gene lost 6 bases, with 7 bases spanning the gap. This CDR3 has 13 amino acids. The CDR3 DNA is TGTGCCAGCAGTTTAGGCGGAGTCAATGAGCAGTTCTTC. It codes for CASSLGGVNEQFF.

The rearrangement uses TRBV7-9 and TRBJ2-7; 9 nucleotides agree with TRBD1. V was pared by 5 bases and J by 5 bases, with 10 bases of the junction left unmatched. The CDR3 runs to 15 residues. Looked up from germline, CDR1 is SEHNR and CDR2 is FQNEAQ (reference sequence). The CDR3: CASSIPGQGGNEQYF. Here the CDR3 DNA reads TGTGCCAGCAGCATCCCGGGACAGGGCGGCAACGAGCAGTACTTC. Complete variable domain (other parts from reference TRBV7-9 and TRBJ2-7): DTGVSQNPRHKITKRGQNVTFRCDPISEHNRLYWYRQTLGQGPEFLTYFQNEAQLEKSRLLSDRFSAERPKGSFSTLEIQRTEQGDSAMYLCASSIPGQGGNEQYFGPGTRLTVT.

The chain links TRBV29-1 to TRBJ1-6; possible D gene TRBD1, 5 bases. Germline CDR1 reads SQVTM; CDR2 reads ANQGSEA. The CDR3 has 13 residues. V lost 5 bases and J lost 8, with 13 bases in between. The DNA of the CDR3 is TGCAGCGTTTCGTCCGGAGGGGATTCACCCCTCCACTTT. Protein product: CSVSSGGDSPLHF.

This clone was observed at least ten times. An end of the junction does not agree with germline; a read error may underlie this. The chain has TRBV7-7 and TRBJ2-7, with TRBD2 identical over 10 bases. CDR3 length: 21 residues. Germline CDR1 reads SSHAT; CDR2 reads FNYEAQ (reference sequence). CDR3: CASSQSPNAGSGRMWSYEQYF. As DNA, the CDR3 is TGTGCTAGCAGCCAAAGTCCAAACGCGGGTAGCGGGAGGATGTGGAGCTACGAGCAGTACTTC.

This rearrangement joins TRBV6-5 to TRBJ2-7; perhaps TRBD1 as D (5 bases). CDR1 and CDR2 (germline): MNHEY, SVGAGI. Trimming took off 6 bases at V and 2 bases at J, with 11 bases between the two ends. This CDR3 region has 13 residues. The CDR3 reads CASRRDSPYEQYF. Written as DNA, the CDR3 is TGTGCCAGCAGACGAGACAGCCCCTACGAGCAGTACTTC.

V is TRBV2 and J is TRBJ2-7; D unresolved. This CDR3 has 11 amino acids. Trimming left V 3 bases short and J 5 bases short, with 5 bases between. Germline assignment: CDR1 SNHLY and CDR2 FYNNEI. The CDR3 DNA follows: TGTGCCAGCAGTGAGTCGGACGAGCAGTACTTC. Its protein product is CASSESDEQYF. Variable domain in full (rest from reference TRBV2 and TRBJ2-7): EPEVTQTPSHQVTQMGQEVILRCVPISNHLYFYWYRQILGQKVEFLVSFYNNEISEKSEIFDDQFSVERPDGSNFTLKIRSTKLEDSAMYFCASSESDEQYFGPGTRLTVT.

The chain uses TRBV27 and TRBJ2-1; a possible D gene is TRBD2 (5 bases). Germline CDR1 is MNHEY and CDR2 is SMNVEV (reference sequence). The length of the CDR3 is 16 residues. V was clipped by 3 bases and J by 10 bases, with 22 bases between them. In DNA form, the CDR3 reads TGTGCCAGCAGTTTTGTTAGCGCTCCGGCATTGGGGGAGCAGTTCTTC. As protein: CASSFVSAPALGEQFF.

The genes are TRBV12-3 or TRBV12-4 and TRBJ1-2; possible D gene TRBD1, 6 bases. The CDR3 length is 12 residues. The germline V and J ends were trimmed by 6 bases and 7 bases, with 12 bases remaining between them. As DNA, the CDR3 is TGTGCCAGCAGCCCAGAAGGGGGTGGCTACACCTTC. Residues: CASSPEGGGYTF.

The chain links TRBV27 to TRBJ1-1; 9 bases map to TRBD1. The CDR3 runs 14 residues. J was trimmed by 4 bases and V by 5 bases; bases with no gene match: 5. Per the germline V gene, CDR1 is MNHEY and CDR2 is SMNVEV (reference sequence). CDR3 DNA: TGTGCCAGCAGTCCGGGACAGGGTCTCACTGAAGCTTTCTTT. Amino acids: CASSPGQGLTEAFF.

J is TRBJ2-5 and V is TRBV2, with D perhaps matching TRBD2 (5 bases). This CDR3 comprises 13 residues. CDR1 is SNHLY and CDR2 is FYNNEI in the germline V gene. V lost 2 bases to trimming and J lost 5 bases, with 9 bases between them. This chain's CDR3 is CASSERGSETQYF. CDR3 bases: TGTGCCAGCAGTGAACGGGGTTCCGAGACCCAGTACTTC. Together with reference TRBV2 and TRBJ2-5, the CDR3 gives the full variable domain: EPEVTQTPSHQVTQMGQEVILRCVPISNHLYFYWYRQILGQKVEFLVSFYNNEISEKSEIFDDQFSVERPDGSNFTLKIRSTKLEDSAMYFCASSERGSETQYFGPGTRLLVL.

The CDR3 spells CASSGARNQPQHF. The CDR3 nucleotides read TGTGCCAGCAGTGGGGCCAGGAATCAGCCCCAGCATTTT. The V gene is TRBV2, the J gene TRBJ1-5; D gene unclear. This CDR3 is built from 13 residues. The germline gives CDR1 SNHLY, CDR2 FYNNEI. Trimming shortened V by 4 bases and J by 4 bases, and 8 bases separated the two germline ends.

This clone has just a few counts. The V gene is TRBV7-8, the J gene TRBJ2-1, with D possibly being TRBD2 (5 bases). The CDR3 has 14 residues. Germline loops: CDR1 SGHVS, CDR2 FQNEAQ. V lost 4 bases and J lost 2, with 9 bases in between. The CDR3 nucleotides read TGTGCCAGCAGCTCGGACGGGGCCTACAATGAGCAGTTCTTC. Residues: CASSSDGAYNEQFF.

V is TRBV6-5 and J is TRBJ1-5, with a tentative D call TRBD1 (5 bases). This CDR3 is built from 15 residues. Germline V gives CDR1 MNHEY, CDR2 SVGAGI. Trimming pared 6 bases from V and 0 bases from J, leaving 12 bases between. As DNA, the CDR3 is TGTGCCAGCAGAGGAGGGGTTTATAGCAATCAGCCCCAGCATTTT. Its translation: CASRGGVYSNQPQHF.

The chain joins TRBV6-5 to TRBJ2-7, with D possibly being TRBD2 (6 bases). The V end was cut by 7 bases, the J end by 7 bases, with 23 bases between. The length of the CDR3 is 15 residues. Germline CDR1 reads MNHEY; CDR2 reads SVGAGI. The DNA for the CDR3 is TGTGCCAGCACCTCCCCGACTAGAGGCGGGGAGGAGCAGTACTTC. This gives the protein CASTSPTRGGEEQYF.

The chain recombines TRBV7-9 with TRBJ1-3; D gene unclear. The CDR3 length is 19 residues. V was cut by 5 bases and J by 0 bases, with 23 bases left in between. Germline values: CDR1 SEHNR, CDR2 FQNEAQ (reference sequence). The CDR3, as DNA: TGTGCCAGCAGCCGTTTTGGGAGCGCCTCTATAGGCTCTGGAAACACCATATATTTT. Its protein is CASSRFGSASIGSGNTIYF.

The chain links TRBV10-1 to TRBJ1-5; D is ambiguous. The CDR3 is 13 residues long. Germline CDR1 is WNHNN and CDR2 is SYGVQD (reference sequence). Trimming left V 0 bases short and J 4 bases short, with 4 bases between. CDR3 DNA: TGCGCCAGCAGTGAGTCACTAAATCAGCCCCAGCATTTT. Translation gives CASSESLNQPQHF.

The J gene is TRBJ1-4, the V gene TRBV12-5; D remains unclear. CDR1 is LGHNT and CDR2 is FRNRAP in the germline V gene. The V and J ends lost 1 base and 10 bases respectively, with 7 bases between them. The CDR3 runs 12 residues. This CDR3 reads CASGLDPGKLFF. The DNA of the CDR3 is TGTGCTAGTGGTTTGGATCCGGGAAAACTGTTTTTT.

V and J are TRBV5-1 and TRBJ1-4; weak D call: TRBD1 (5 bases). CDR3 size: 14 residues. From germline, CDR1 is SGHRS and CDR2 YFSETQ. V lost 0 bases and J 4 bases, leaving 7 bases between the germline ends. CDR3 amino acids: CASSLGRDNEKLFF. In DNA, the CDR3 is TGCGCCAGCAGCTTGGGCAGGGATAATGAAAAACTGTTTTTT.

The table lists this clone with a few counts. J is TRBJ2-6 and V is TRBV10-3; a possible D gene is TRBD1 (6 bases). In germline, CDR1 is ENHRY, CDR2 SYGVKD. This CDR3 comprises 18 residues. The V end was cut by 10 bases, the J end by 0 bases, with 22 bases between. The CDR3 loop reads CATRSSGELPSGANVLTF. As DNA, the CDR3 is TGTGCCACCCGAAGCTCAGGGGAGTTGCCCTCTGGGGCCAACGTCCTGACTTTC.

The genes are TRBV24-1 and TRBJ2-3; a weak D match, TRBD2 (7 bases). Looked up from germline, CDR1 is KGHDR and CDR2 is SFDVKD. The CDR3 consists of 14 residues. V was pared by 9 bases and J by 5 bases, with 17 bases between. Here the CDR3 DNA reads TGTGCCACCGGAAAGCGGGAAGGGGGAGATACGCAGTATTTT. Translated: CATGKREGGDTQYF.

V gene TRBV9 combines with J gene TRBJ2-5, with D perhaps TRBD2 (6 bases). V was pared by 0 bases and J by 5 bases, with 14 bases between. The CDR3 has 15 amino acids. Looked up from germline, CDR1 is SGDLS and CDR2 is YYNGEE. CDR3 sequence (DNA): TGTGCCAGCAGCGTAGAGGGACTGGCCGGGGAGACCCAGTACTTC. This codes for CASSVEGLAGETQYF.